This T cell receptor beta chain was captured in a study of blood T cell repertoires in COVID-19 (TCRdb year 2020). Notes on the research overall: Collaborator samples came from the United States, Italy and Spain and covered acute and convalescent phases of COVID-19. The repertoires were released in a freely available public database meant as a resource for research on the immune response to SARS-CoV-2. The samples were drawn from the first 160 participants of the ongoing ImmuneRACE study and from 950 to 1,500 subjects provided by 6 global collaborators. The dataset comprised deeply sampled blood TCRbeta repertoires from subjects exposed to, actively infected with, or recovered from COVID-19. Where available, HLA class I and class II types were obtained from metadata supplied by the sample provider rather than from assay-based typing. Nearly every sample came with metadata listing a de-identified subject ID, COVID-19 status, age in years and sex. The prospective study material was composed of cDNA or gDNA derived from T cells, B-cell-depleted T cells, or PBMCs. Paper-wide results and their limitations: How much clinical and demographic metadata was included differed by source and by participant, and the metadata was provided uncurated.

TCRbeta CDR3 regions were amplified from genomic DNA by means of the immunoSEQ Assay, a bias-controlled multiplex PCR. Regarding the original processing steps: Within the assay, amplification of reference gene primers was used to estimate how many nucleated cells each sample contained. Sequence reads were collapsed and filtered to measure the absolute abundance of every unique TCRbeta CDR3 rearrangement. For each sample, productive Simpson clonality was calculated as the square root of Simpson's diversity index across productive rearrangements. This immuneACCESS table, as held by TCRdb, lists in-frame sequences with V and J called but not all clones. Of the missing ones, under half trace to an unresolved V gene in checked studies; the others have no known cause. V and J calls and clone size come straight from that table; D and trimming were deduced from the DNA. The sample table records roughly 180,000 clones; 86% of these occur just once. About 20% of the sample is taken by the ten largest.

From the cysteine up to the phenylalanine, the CDR3 has a length of 16 residues. Just CDR3 DNA is preserved here, 48 bases in frame from base 1. CDR1 and CDR2 (LNHDA, SQIVND) derive from the germline V gene (reference sequence). V sheds 7 bases and J sheds 0 bases, leaving 15 bases between their ends. Whole blood was collected in K2EDTA tubes by collaborating institutions according to the institutions' own protocols. For TCRbeta analysis, collaborators shipped samples in one of three forms: frozen whole blood, isolated PBMCs, or DNA extracted from either of those sample types. For this clone: Its specific antigen is unknown. No much larger clone is present one base from it, and per-base qualities are unavailable.

Recombination joined TRBV19 with TRBJ2-2; matching of 6 bases hints at TRBD1 as the D gene. Material: peripheral blood. The TCR comes from a man in his 70s with active or convalescent COVID-19. The CDR3 region reads CASTSKGQTNTGELFF. The DNA sequence is TGTGCCAGTACCTCCAAAGGACAGACGAACACCGGGGAGCTGTTTTTT.